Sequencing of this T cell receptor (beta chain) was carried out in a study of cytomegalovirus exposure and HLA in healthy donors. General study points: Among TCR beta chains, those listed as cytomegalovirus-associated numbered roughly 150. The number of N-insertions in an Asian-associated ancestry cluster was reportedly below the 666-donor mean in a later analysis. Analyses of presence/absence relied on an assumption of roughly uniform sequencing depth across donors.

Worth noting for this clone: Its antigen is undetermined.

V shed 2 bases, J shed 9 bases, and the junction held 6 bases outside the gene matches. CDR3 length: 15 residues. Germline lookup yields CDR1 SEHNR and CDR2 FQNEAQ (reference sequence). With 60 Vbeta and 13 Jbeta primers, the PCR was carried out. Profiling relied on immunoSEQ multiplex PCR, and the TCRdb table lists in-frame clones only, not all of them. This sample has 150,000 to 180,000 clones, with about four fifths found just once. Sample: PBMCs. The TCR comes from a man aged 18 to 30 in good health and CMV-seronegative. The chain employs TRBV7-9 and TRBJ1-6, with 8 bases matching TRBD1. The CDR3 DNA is TGTGCCAGCAGCTTACAGACAGGGGTTAGTTCACCCCTCCACTTT. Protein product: CASSLQTGVSSPLHF.